What follows are 32 T cell receptor beta chains derived from one specimen sequenced in a study of early T cells in non-severe SARS-CoV-2 infection. Each CDR3 protein is one row after TCRdb ran MiXCR on the 5' RACE reads. The sample shows roughly 76,000 distinct CDR3 sequences, about 12% of them seen only once. Sequencing was performed on whole blood. These receptors came from an adult who was a healthcare worker with PCR-confirmed SARS-CoV-2 infection or an uninfected control (not recorded which).

In this sample, this clonotype turned up once. A single base separates this from a much larger clone, so it may be a read error. The chain recombines TRBV6-5 with TRBJ1-1, with D uncertain. V lost 6 bases to trimming and J lost 8 bases, with 16 bases between them. In germline, CDR1 is MNHEY, CDR2 SVGAGI. This CDR3 spans 13 amino acids. CDR3 nucleotides: TGTGCCAGCAGGACCCCTCTCTTGAGCGAAGCTTTCTTT. Translated: CASRTPLLSEAFF.

This clonotype was counted only a few times. The rearrangement uses TRBV25-1 and TRBJ2-5; D unclear. Looked up from germline, CDR1 is MGHDK and CDR2 is SYGVNS. Trimming took off 2 bases at V and 7 bases at J, with 17 bases between the two ends. The CDR3 runs 15 residues. The CDR3 coding sequence is TGTGCCAGCAGTGAAGGATCAGACCTACTGGGGACCCAGTACTTC. Encoded protein: CASSEGSDLLGTQYF.

The sample holds many counts of this clonotype. V gene TRBV27 combines with J gene TRBJ2-7; possible D gene TRBD2, 7 bases. The V and J ends lost 5 bases and 5 bases respectively, with 19 bases between them. In germline, CDR1 is MNHEY, CDR2 SMNVEV (reference sequence). The CDR3 runs 15 residues. In nucleotides, the CDR3 is TGTGCCAGCAGTCCCTCGCGGGGGCCCAGCCACGAGCAGTACTTC. Its translation is CASSPSRGPSHEQYF.

This clonotype was counted only a few times. The CDR3 region is CASSWRDLGNYNEQFF. For the CDR3, the DNA is TGTGCCAGCAGCTGGAGGGATTTGGGAAACTACAATGAGCAGTTCTTC. The V gene is TRBV7-8, the J gene TRBJ2-1; the D gene is possibly TRBD2 (6 bases). The length of the CDR3 is 16 residues. Germline CDR1 SGHVS, CDR2 FQNEAQ. Trimming pared 4 bases from V and 3 bases from J, leaving 16 bases between.

At least ten counts were recorded for this clonotype. The chain joins TRBV2 to TRBJ2-3; maybe TRBD1 (5 bases). The CDR3 loop spans 15 amino acids. Germline V gene lookup returns CDR1 SNHLY and CDR2 FYNNEI. Trimming stripped 8 bases from V and 0 bases from J, with 15 bases between. CDR3 sequence (DNA): TGTGCCAGCTCAAAAGGGGTTGGGAGCACAGATACGCAGTATTTT. Its protein is CASSKGVGSTDTQYF.

The J gene is TRBJ2-2, the V gene TRBV28, with 10 bases matching TRBD2. V shed 2 bases, J shed 6 bases, and the junction held 9 bases outside the gene matches. This CDR3 contains 17 residues. The germline gives CDR1 MDHEN, CDR2 SYDVKM. The DNA of the CDR3 is TGTGCCAGCAGTTTACCCCGAGGAGCGGGAGGGGCCGGGGAGCTGTTTTTT. This codes for CASSLPRGAGGAGELFF. Full variable domain (rest looked up from reference TRBV28 and TRBJ2-2): DVKVTQSSRYLVKRTGEKVFLECVQDMDHENMFWYRQDPGLGLRLIYFSYDVKMKEKGDIPEGYSVSREKKERFSLILESASTNQTSMYLCASSLPRGAGGAGELFFGEGSRLTVL.

Notes on this clonotype: One junction end disagrees with the germline gene, perhaps due to a read error. V is TRBV6-4 and J is TRBJ2-3, with TRBD2 identical over 9 bases. CDR1 is MRHNA and CDR2 is SNTAGT in the germline V gene. The CDR3 is 15 amino acids. CDR3 sequence (DNA): TGTACCAGCAGTGAGACTAGCGGCAGCACAGATACGCAGTATTTT. Translated: CTSSETSGSTDTQYF.

V is TRBV28 and J is TRBJ2-7, with D perhaps TRBD1 (6 bases). The CDR3 is 12 residues long. V was trimmed by 4 bases and J by 4 bases, leaving 8 bases between them. Per the germline V gene, CDR1 is MDHEN and CDR2 is SYDVKM. CDR3 sequence (DNA): TGTGCCAGCAGTTCAGGACAGTACGAGCAGTACTTC. Encoded protein: CASSSGQYEQYF.

In this sample, this clonotype turned up many times. The CDR3 region is CAISERESSYNEQFF. DNA for the CDR3: TGTGCCATCAGCGAGCGGGAGAGCTCCTACAATGAGCAGTTCTTC. The rearrangement uses TRBV10-3 and TRBJ2-1; 8 bases fit TRBD2. The CDR3 length is 15 residues. The germline gives CDR1 ENHRY, CDR2 SYGVKD. Trimming at V came to 6 bases and at J to 0 bases, leaving 4 bases not matched to a gene.

This clonotype was seen at least ten times. J is TRBJ2-7 and V is TRBV3-1; the match to TRBD2 covers 13 bases. Germline CDR1 reads LGHDT; CDR2 reads YNNKEL (reference sequence). The CDR3 spans 17 residues. V trimming: 5 bases; J trimming: 7 bases; junction bases outside the gene matches: 14. The CDR3 sequence is CASSKPPGLAGQLEQYF. DNA of the CDR3: TGTGCCAGCAGCAAACCTCCGGGACTAGCGGGACAGTTGGAGCAGTACTTC.

This clonotype has ten or more counts. This chain uses TRBV7-9 with TRBJ2-1; D might be TRBD1 (5 bases). Trimming shortened V by 6 bases and J by 9 bases, and 15 bases separated the two germline ends. In germline, CDR1 is SEHNR, CDR2 FQNEAQ (reference sequence). The CDR3 extends over 13 amino acids. The CDR3 bases are TGTGCCAGCAGACCCGACCCTAGGGGTGAGCAGTTCTTC. Protein product: CASRPDPRGEQFF.

This clonotype was seen a few times. The rearrangement joins TRBV20-1 to TRBJ2-7; D not certain. The V end lost 4 bases, the J end lost 1 base, and 8 bases lay between the germline ends. The length of the CDR3 is 12 residues. Germline V gene data show CDR1 as DFQATT and CDR2 as SNEGSKA (reference sequence). The CDR3 bases are TGCAGTGCTATGGCCGGATCCTACGAGCAGTACTTC. It specifies CSAMAGSYEQYF.

The sample holds many counts of this clonotype. CDR3 DNA: TGTGCCAGCCGTTCTCTCAGGGTGAATGAGCAGTTCTTC. Its protein product is CASRSLRVNEQFF. This chain links TRBV18 with TRBJ2-1; possibly TRBD1 for D (5 bases). Germline V gives CDR1 KGHSH, CDR2 LQKENI. This CDR3 has 13 residues. Trimming left V 8 bases short and J 7 bases short, with 15 bases between. Variable domain in full (rest from reference TRBV18 and TRBJ2-1): NAGVMQNPRHLVRRRGQEARLRCSPMKGHSHVYWYRQLPEEGLKFMVYLQKENIIDESGMPKERFSAEFPKEGPSILRIQQVVRGDSAAYFCASRSLRVNEQFFGPGTRLTVL.

A few counts support this clonotype. The chain combines TRBV7-2 with TRBJ2-3; D ambiguous. Between the trimmed V and J ends, which lost 4 bases and 11 bases, there was a span of 10 bases. Per the germline V gene, CDR1 is SGHTA and CDR2 is FQGNSA. The CDR3 is 11 residues long. The CDR3 DNA is TGTGCCAGCAGCTCCGGACCTAGGCAGTATTTT. It specifies CASSSGPRQYF. The full variable domain, rest sourced from reference TRBV7-2 and TRBJ2-3, is GAGVSQSPSNKVTEKGKDVELRCDPISGHTALYWYRQSLGQGLEFLIYFQGNSAPDKSGLPSDRFSAERTGGSVSTLTIQRTQQEDSAVYLCASSSGPRQYFGPGTRLTVL.

V and J are TRBV5-4 and TRBJ2-7, with a tentative D call TRBD2 (6 bases). Germline V gene lookup returns CDR1 SGHNT and CDR2 YYREEE (reference sequence). The V end was cut by 4 bases, the J end by 7 bases, with 12 bases between. The CDR3 sequence is 12 residues long. The CDR3 loop reads CASSQTSGEQYF. DNA for the CDR3: TGTGCCAGCAGCCAGACTAGTGGGGAGCAGTACTTC.

This sequence joins TRBV29-1 and TRBJ2-3; TRBD1 agrees at 7 bases. The CDR3 totals 13 residues. The V and J ends lost 6 bases and 1 base, in that order; junction bases with no gene match: 4. Germline assignment: CDR1 SQVTM and CDR2 ANQGSEA. Here the CDR3 reads CSVDGQGTDTQYF. Here the CDR3 DNA reads TGCAGCGTGGACGGACAGGGCACAGATACGCAGTATTTT.

Many counts were recorded for this clonotype. The chain employs TRBV19 and TRBJ2-7; the D gene is possibly TRBD2 (6 bases). From germline, CDR1 is LNHDA and CDR2 SQIVND (reference sequence). The CDR3 has 14 amino acids. Trimming took 4 bases from V and 3 from J, leaving 13 bases between them. For the CDR3, the DNA is TGTGCCAGTAGTACGACCGGGACTTTCTACGAGCAGTACTTC. Amino acids: CASSTTGTFYEQYF.

The rearrangement links TRBV12-3 or TRBV12-4 to TRBJ2-5; D is undetermined. The CDR3 spans 12 residues. Trimming pared 6 bases from V and 5 bases from J, leaving 10 bases between. In nucleotides, the CDR3 is TGTGCCAGCAGCTCGCTGGAGGAGACCCAGTACTTC. Amino acid sequence: CASSSLEETQYF.

The table lists this clonotype with many counts. The rearrangement uses TRBV28 and TRBJ1-1; D perhaps matches TRBD1 (5 bases). Per germline, CDR1 MDHEN and CDR2 SYDVKM. The CDR3 is made up of 14 amino acids. Between the trimmed V and J ends, which lost 7 bases and 2 bases, there was a span of 14 bases. CDR3 DNA sequence: TGTGCCAGCAAACTTTCCAGGGCTAACACTGAAGCTTTCTTT. Translation: CASKLSRANTEAFF.

To note about this clonotype: A read error may be the cause here, since a much bigger clone is one base away. The CDR3 protein is CACSVGIDTQYF. As DNA, the CDR3 is TGTGCCTGCAGTGTCGGCATAGATACGCAGTATTTT. The chain uses TRBV6-4 and TRBJ2-3; D not certain. The CDR3 contains 12 residues. Germline lookup yields CDR1 MRHNA and CDR2 SNTAGT.

This clonotype was observed many times. J is TRBJ1-1 and V is TRBV6-5; D not resolved. The CDR3 has 11 residues. Germline V CDR1 and CDR2: MNHEY, SVGAGI. The ends were cut back, 8 bases at V and 6 bases at J, with 10 bases in the middle. In nucleotides, the CDR3 is TGTGCCAGCTTCTGGGCAGCTGAAGCTTTCTTT. It encodes CASFWAAEAFF.

The CDR3 DNA reads TGTGCCAGCAGAGGTCCCTCGGGTACGCAGTATTTT. Protein product: CASRGPSGTQYF. This sequence joins TRBV2 and TRBJ2-3; the D is unclear. V was pared by 6 bases and J by 8 bases, with 12 bases between. Looked up from germline, CDR1 is SNHLY and CDR2 is FYNNEI. This CDR3 contains 12 residues.

This clonotype has ten or more counts. The rearrangement uses TRBV4-2 and TRBJ2-2; 14 bases are a match to TRBD2. CDR1 is LGHNA, CDR2 YNFKEQ, per germline. The CDR3 covers 18 residues. J gave up 3 bases and V 4 bases, and 7 bases lay outside the gene matches. The CDR3: CASSPGTSGSTDTGELFF. DNA of the CDR3: TGTGCCAGCAGCCCGGGGACTAGCGGGAGTACGGACACCGGGGAGCTGTTTTTT.

The CDR3 region is CSVEGGGSSGANVLTF. CDR3 sequence (DNA): TGCAGCGTTGAGGGCGGGGGCAGCTCTGGGGCCAACGTCCTGACTTTC. The chain is built from TRBV29-1 and TRBJ2-6, with D perhaps matching TRBD2 (7 bases). Germline assignment: CDR1 SQVTM and CDR2 ANQGSEA. V was trimmed by 3 bases and J by 0 bases, leaving 12 bases between them. This CDR3 region has 16 residues.

This clonotype was observed a handful of times. V is TRBV30 and J is TRBJ1-1, with D unclear. This CDR3 has 11 residues. CDR1 is GTSNPN and CDR2 is SVGIG in the germline V gene (reference sequence). V was shortened by 8 bases and J by 0 bases, with 7 bases between the two germline ends. CDR3 sequence (DNA): TGTGCCGGCATGGTGAACACTGAAGCTTTCTTT. Amino acid sequence: CAGMVNTEAFF. Full variable domain (missing parts from reference TRBV30 and TRBJ1-1): SQTIHQWPATLVQPVGSPLSLECTVEGTSNPNLYWYRQAAGRGLQLLFYSVGIGQISSEVPQNLSASRPQDRQFILSSKKLLLSDSGFYLCAGMVNTEAFFGQGTRLTVV.

This clonotype appeared many times. The J gene is TRBJ1-2, the V gene TRBV28; 7 bases agree with TRBD1. The CDR3 consists of 14 residues. Germline assignment: CDR1 MDHEN and CDR2 SYDVKM. V lost 3 bases to trimming and J lost 4 bases; unmatched junction nucleotides: 5. DNA for the CDR3: TGTGCCAGCAGTTTGAGACAGGGCATCTATGGCTACACCTTC. Protein product: CASSLRQGIYGYTF.

In its sample, this clonotype was seen many times. The chain carries TRBV13 and TRBJ2-7, with TRBD2 as a possible D gene (5 bases). CDR3 length: 15 amino acids. Per germline, CDR1 PRHDT and CDR2 FYEKMQ (reference sequence). Trimming took off 0 bases at V and 5 bases at J, with 14 bases between the two ends. CDR3: CASSLGRGMGDEQYF. In nucleotides, the CDR3 is TGTGCCAGCAGCTTAGGACGGGGAATGGGTGACGAGCAGTACTTC.

This clonotype was counted a few times. The rearrangement joins TRBV11-2 to TRBJ1-1, with D uncertain. The CDR3 is 11 amino acids. Germline CDR1 and CDR2: SGHAT and FQNNGV. Trimming stripped 3 bases from V and 4 bases from J, with 3 bases between. Here the CDR3 reads CASSFATEAFF. DNA for the CDR3: TGTGCCAGCAGCTTTGCCACTGAAGCTTTCTTT.

This clonotype appeared a few times. The chain joins TRBV5-6 to TRBJ1-4; no reliable D call. The V and J ends lost 4 bases and 8 bases respectively, with 12 bases between them. Per germline, CDR1 SGHDT and CDR2 YYEEEE. The CDR3 is 13 amino acids. This chain's CDR3 is CASSPGLLEKLFF. CDR3 coding DNA: TGTGCCAGCAGCCCCGGACTCCTGGAAAAACTGTTTTTT.

Many counts were recorded for this clonotype. The V call is TRBV7-8, the J call TRBJ2-1, with 8 bases matching TRBD1. V lost 5 bases, J lost 6 bases, and 6 bases stayed unmatched. CDR1 and CDR2 from the germline V gene are SGHVS and FQNEAQ. CDR3 size: 14 residues. The CDR3 sequence is CASSPTGASNEQFF. CDR3 DNA sequence: TGTGCCAGCAGCCCGACAGGGGCTTCCAATGAGCAGTTCTTC.

This clonotype was detected only a few times. The chain links TRBV2 to TRBJ2-2, with 7 bases matching TRBD1. The CDR3 totals 16 residues. J was trimmed by 2 bases and V by 5 bases; bases with no gene match: 8. CDR1 SNHLY and CDR2 FYNNEI come from the germline V gene. Here the CDR3 DNA reads TGTGCCAGCAGTCGACAGGGAGTCCGAAACACCGGGGAGCTGTTTTTT. Its translation: CASSRQGVRNTGELFF.

This clonotype was seen ten or more times. The gene calls are TRBV5-5 and TRBJ2-7; 7 positions agree with TRBD1. V dropped 0 bases and J dropped 3; count of bases not matched to a gene: 6. Germline V CDR1 and CDR2: SGHKS, YYEKEE (reference sequence). The CDR3 is 15 residues long. The CDR3 region is CASSLEVTGIYEQYF. CDR3 bases: TGTGCCAGCAGCTTGGAAGTGACAGGGATCTACGAGCAGTACTTC.